The T cell receptor (beta chain) under discussion was sequenced for a study of T-cell memory formation after mild COVID-19. Study context: TCR clusters mostly belonged to single donors. Regarding the study as a whole: Mainly CM and EM harbored the contracting CD4+ clones; mainly EMRA harbored the CD8+ ones.

Comment on this clonotype: Its antigen remains unidentified.

The V and J ends lost 10 bases and 4 bases, in that order; junction bases with no gene match: 4. The CDR3 extends over 11 amino acids. The authors produced TCR alpha and TCR beta cDNA libraries with sample barcodes and UMIs by 5'RACE using constant-segment primers. TCRdb analysed the 5' RACE reads with MiXCR anew, one entry per CDR3 protein. The sample records 200,000 or so distinct CDR3 sequences, about 17% being singletons. Sequencing was performed on PBMCs or a T cell subset sorted from them (not recorded which). This sequence was found in an adult woman who had mild COVID-19 (a few samples of this study predate the infection). Cell type and time point are not known. The V and J genes are TRBV12-3 or TRBV12-4 and TRBJ2-7; TRBD1 aligns across 7 bases. The CDR3 sequence is CATSQGYEQYF. The CDR3 coding sequence is TGTGCCACGTCACAGGGGTACGAGCAGTACTTC.